These T cell receptor beta chains were read from a single sample in a study of T cells in Graves' hyperthyroidism and ophthalmopathy. Each CDR3 protein gets one entry after TCRdb re-called the multiplex PCR reads with MiXCR. The table lists roughly 740,000 distinct CDR3 sequences, about a sixth of them singletons. The specimen sequenced was blood. The receptors originated from a man in his late teens or twenties with Graves' hyperthyroidism. CDR3s include the opening cysteine and the closing phenylalanine or tryptophan. Clone size is shown for a subset of rows, as once, few, many or a class of expanded clone.

>TRBV19|few|TRBJ2-7
CASSMGSEWSYEQYF
>TRBV12-3/TRBV12-4|many|TRBJ1-5
CASSFGTGNQPQHF
>TRBV2|many|TRBJ2-5
CASSDPNQETQYF
>TRBV28|many|TRBJ2-7
CASSLGTLAGAYEQYF
>TRBV2|many|TRBJ2-7
CASGAGNTYEQYF
>TRBV28|many|TRBJ2-1
CASSFRPDEQFF
>TRBV28|many|TRBJ2-7
CASSLDTGGSYEQYF
>TRBV20-1|-|TRBJ1-1
CSARTNKASF
>TRBV2|few|TRBJ2-1
CASRGTASYNEQFF
>TRBV10-1|-|TRBJ2-7
CASSELLAGRPEYDYEQYF
>TRBV5-6|many|TRBJ2-3
CASSLIGLGTDTQYF
>TRBV28|many|TRBJ1-2
CASSSRGLSYGYTF
>TRBV7-6|-|TRBJ2-5
CASSLFPGTSTQETQYF
>TRBV6-2/TRBV6-3|once|TRBJ1-2
CASSYPSASGDYGYTF
>TRBV24-1|many|TRBJ2-5
CATSDPGPGHFPETQYF
>TRBV20-1|many|TRBJ2-7
CSARARVRYEQYF
>TRBV6-1|-|TRBJ2-5
CASSNTWGETQYF
>TRBV12-3/TRBV12-4|many|TRBJ2-5
CASSFDKQETQYF
>TRBV6-1|-|TRBJ2-1
CASSPLVGGGYNEQFF
>TRBV3-1|many|TRBJ1-1
CASSQAGPLGAFF
>TRBV7-2|many|TRBJ2-6
CASSLGLAGVAGANVLTF
>TRBV6-2/TRBV6-3|many|TRBJ2-3
CASSPGLAGEADTQYF